These 9 T cell receptor beta chains share one sample of origin, sequenced in a study of blood T cell repertoires in COVID-19. Assay: immunoSEQ multiplex PCR; the TCRdb copy retains only in-frame clones and omits some. Of 180,000 or so clones in the sample, around 85% are singletons; the top ten hold roughly 1.3%. Sequenced sample: peripheral blood. These receptors came from a man in his 60s who had recovered from COVID-19.

The V gene is TRBV6-2 or TRBV6-3, the J gene TRBJ1-1, with D tentatively TRBD1 (6 bases). The CDR3 contains 15 residues. V was pared by 5 bases and J by 1 base, with 14 bases between. The V gene's germline CDR1 is MNHEY and CDR2 SVGEGT. The CDR3 loop reads CASSTHRDTNTEAFF. The CDR3 bases are TGTGCCAGCAGTACCCATAGGGACACGAACACTGAAGCTTTCTTT.

The rearrangement links TRBV18 to TRBJ1-3; D is possibly TRBD1 (6 bases). Germline V gene data show CDR1 as KGHSH and CDR2 as LQKENI. This CDR3 has 16 amino acids. The germline V and J ends were trimmed by 2 bases and 4 bases, with 15 bases remaining between them. CDR3 sequence: CASSPVSGTHGNTIYF. CDR3 sequence (DNA): TGTGCCAGCTCACCAGTTTCGGGGACACACGGAAACACCATATATTTT.

The CDR3 coding sequence is TGTGCCAGCAGTTTAGCGCGGGAGACCCAGTACTTC. Translating it yields CASSLARETQYF. This sequence joins TRBV12-3 or TRBV12-4 and TRBJ2-5; the D is unclear. This CDR3 contains 12 residues. V lost 0 bases and J 5 bases, leaving 4 bases between the germline ends.

The gene calls are TRBV3-1 (or the pseudogene TRBV3-2) and TRBJ2-5, with D possibly being TRBD2 (5 bases). Germline CDR1 is LGHDT and CDR2 is YNNKEL (reference sequence). The CDR3 length is 16 residues. The V end was cut by 3 bases, the J end by 5 bases, with 19 bases between. The CDR3 loop reads CASSHRQARGGETQYF. CDR3 DNA sequence: TGTGCCAGCAGCCACCGACAAGCCCGGGGTGGGGAGACCCAGTACTTC.

The sample holds one count of this clone. The chain joins TRBV6-5 to TRBJ1-6; 8 nucleotides agree with TRBD1. Germline trimming cut 8 bases from V and 9 bases from J; bases unmatched to any gene: 6. Germline values: CDR1 MNHEY, CDR2 SVGAGI. This CDR3 has 13 amino acids. The CDR3 coding sequence is TGTGCCAGCGCGGACAGGGTGGGTTCACCCCTCCACTTT. It encodes CASADRVGSPLHF.

V usage is TRBV4-1 and J usage is TRBJ2-5, with 11 bases aligning to TRBD2. The CDR3 extends over 15 amino acids. V was clipped by 2 bases and J by 3 bases; unmatched bases: 2. The V gene's germline CDR1 is MGHRA and CDR2 YSYEKL. The CDR3 region has the DNA TGCGCCAGCAGCCAACCACTAGCGGGAGAAGAGACCCAGTACTTC. Translated, it gives CASSQPLAGEETQYF.

This sequence joins TRBV6-5 and TRBJ1-1, with 7 bases matching TRBD1. CDR3 length equals 11 residues. Per the germline V gene, CDR1 is MNHEY and CDR2 is SVGAGI. With 10 bases clipped from V and 5 bases from J, the junction kept 4 bases outside the gene matches. The chain's CDR3 is CATRGTTEAFF. CDR3 nucleotides: TGTGCCACCAGGGGGACTACTGAAGCTTTCTTT.

In DNA form, the CDR3 reads TGTGCCACCAGTCGGGCCAGGGATAATCAGCCCCAGCATTTT. Its protein product is CATSRARDNQPQHF. The V gene is TRBV24-1, the J gene TRBJ1-5; D perhaps matches TRBD1 (5 bases). With 6 bases removed from V and 4 bases from J, the gap between germline ends came to 12 bases. Germline CDR1 and CDR2: KGHDR and SFDVKD. The CDR3 runs 14 residues.

The chain joins TRBV5-4 to TRBJ1-1, with D possibly TRBD1 on 6 matching bases. CDR3 size: 15 residues. Germline CDR1 SGHNT, CDR2 YYREEE (reference sequence). Trimming took off 2 bases at V and 0 bases at J, with 11 bases between the two ends. In DNA form, the CDR3 reads TGTGCCAGCAGCTTATCAGGGGTTATGAACACTGAAGCTTTCTTT. Translation gives CASSLSGVMNTEAFF.